Each of the 22 T cell receptor beta chains below was sequenced from the same sample in a study of response to subunit inactivated influenza vaccine. TCRdb used MiXCR to reprocess the RT-PCR reads, holding one entry per CDR3 protein. The sample shows roughly 790,000 distinct CDR3 sequences, less than 25% of them seen only once. The sample in question was PBMCs from blood, obtained around 5 days after vaccination. The source of these receptors is a man aged 50 to 59 who received an inactivated influenza vaccine.

The chain links TRBV10-3 to TRBJ2-7; TRBD1 or TRBD2 may be the D gene (6 bases each). V was pared by 6 bases and J by 4 bases, with 16 bases between. Per the germline V gene, CDR1 is ENHRY and CDR2 is SYGVKD. The CDR3 has 14 residues. The CDR3 loop is CAISGGGTSYEQYF. CDR3 nucleotide sequence: TGTGCCATCAGCGGAGGGGGGACGTCTTACGAGCAGTACTTC.

A few counts support this clonotype. The rearrangement links TRBV12-3 or TRBV12-4 to TRBJ2-7; no reliable D call. The ends were cut back, 7 bases at V and 3 bases at J, with 10 bases in the middle. The CDR3 is 12 residues long. DNA for the CDR3: TGTGCCAGCACCATCTGGGGCTACGAGCAGTACTTC. Residues: CASTIWGYEQYF.

The chain couples TRBV11-2 to TRBJ1-6; tentatively, D is TRBD1 (5 bases). The germline gives CDR1 SGHAT, CDR2 FQNNGV. Trimming left V 2 bases short and J 3 bases short, with 8 bases between. The length of the CDR3 is 15 residues. The DNA for the CDR3 is TGTGCCAGCAGCTTAACAGGCGTCTATAATTCACCCCTCCACTTT. It specifies CASSLTGVYNSPLHF.

The sample holds a few counts of this clonotype. V and J are TRBV20-1 and TRBJ2-3, with 10 bases fitting TRBD2. Germline V gives CDR1 DFQATT, CDR2 SNEGSKA (reference sequence). The CDR3 extends over 15 amino acids. V shed 6 bases, J shed 3 bases, and the junction held 9 bases outside the gene matches. Here the CDR3 reads CSATKAGGPTDTQYF. CDR3 nucleotide sequence: TGCAGTGCCACCAAAGCGGGAGGGCCGACAGATACGCAGTATTTT.

The J gene is TRBJ1-3, the V gene TRBV18, with a possible D match to TRBD1 (6 bases). The ends were cut back, 8 bases at V and 1 base at J, with 24 bases in the middle. Germline V gene sequence: CDR1 KGHSH, CDR2 LQKENI. The CDR3 is 18 residues long. CDR3 amino acids: CASKAQGQSGSSGNTIYF. DNA of the CDR3: TGTGCCAGCAAGGCCCAGGGACAATCGGGTTCGTCTGGAAACACCATATATTTT.

This rearrangement joins TRBV12-3 or TRBV12-4 to TRBJ2-5; D is possibly TRBD1 (5 bases). The germline V and J ends were trimmed by 6 bases and 2 bases, with 19 bases remaining between them. The CDR3 has 16 residues. The CDR3 nucleotides read TGTGCCAGCAGCCCGACACAGGTTATAGGGCAAGAGACCCAGTACTTC. Protein sequence: CASSPTQVIGQETQYF.

V is TRBV12-3 or TRBV12-4 and J is TRBJ1-2; D uncertain. V was pared by 3 bases and J by 7 bases, with 12 bases between. There are 13 residues in the CDR3. CDR3 protein: CASSFGLGSGYTF. CDR3 in DNA: TGTGCCAGCAGTTTCGGGTTGGGTAGTGGCTACACCTTC.

In regard to this clonotype: The CDR3 ends on some other residue instead of the conserved phenylalanine or tryptophan, so this is likely a read error. The V and J genes are TRBV12-3 or TRBV12-4 and TRBJ2-1; a weak D match, TRBD2 (7 bases). The CDR3 is made up of 17 amino acids. Deletions cut 5 bases from V and 8 bases from J, with 25 bases between. The CDR3 loop is CASSPAFSGEGVHEQFV. Written as DNA, the CDR3 is TGTGCCAGCAGTCCCGCGTTTTCAGGGGAGGGTGTCCATGAGCAGTTCGTC.

This clonotype was seen a handful of times. CDR3 amino acids: CASSLQYSSGNGLNEQFF. As DNA, the CDR3 is TGCGCCAGCAGCTTGCAGTATTCTAGCGGGAATGGGTTAAATGAGCAGTTCTTC. The chain recombines TRBV5-1 with TRBJ2-1; 9 nucleotides agree with TRBD2. After removal of 1 base from V and 7 bases from J, the junction contained 15 bases not matched to a gene. The V gene's germline CDR1 is SGHRS and CDR2 YFSETQ. This CDR3 has 18 amino acids.

The V call is TRBV5-1, the J call TRBJ1-4; D remains ambiguous. This CDR3 is 14 amino acids long. CDR1 and CDR2 from the germline V gene are SGHRS and YFSETQ. Between the trimmed V and J ends, which lost 0 bases and 3 bases, there was a span of 6 bases. CDR3 coding DNA: TGCGCCAGCAGCTTGGGCCCGCCTAATGAAAAACTGTTTTTT. This encodes CASSLGPPNEKLFF.

V and J are TRBV20-1 and TRBJ1-1; D remains unclear. CDR3 size: 15 residues. The ends were cut back, 1 base at V and 4 bases at J, with 16 bases in the middle. Germline lookup yields CDR1 DFQATT and CDR2 SNEGSKA (reference sequence). The CDR3 coding sequence is TGCAGTGCTAGAGCGACTAGAGGGTTAAGCACTGAAGCTTTCTTT. Protein sequence: CSARATRGLSTEAFF.

V is TRBV20-1 and J is TRBJ2-7, with D hard to call. V lost 0 bases and J 3 bases, leaving 12 bases between the germline ends. The length of the CDR3 is 14 residues. Germline assignment: CDR1 DFQATT and CDR2 SNEGSKA (reference sequence). CDR3 loop: CSARDPARNYEQYF. In DNA, the CDR3 is TGCAGTGCTAGAGATCCGGCACGAAACTACGAGCAGTACTTC.

The chain joins TRBV20-1 to TRBJ2-1; D is uncertain. This CDR3 is 11 amino acids long. V dropped 6 bases and J dropped 8 bases, with 11 bases sitting between them. Per germline, CDR1 DFQATT and CDR2 SNEGSKA (reference sequence). This chain's CDR3 is CSAVPAHEQFF. The DNA for the CDR3 is TGCAGTGCAGTTCCAGCCCATGAGCAGTTCTTC.

This sequence joins TRBV19 and TRBJ2-7; maybe TRBD1 (7 bases). Trimming shortened V by 2 bases and J by 0 bases, and 8 bases separated the two germline ends. In germline, CDR1 is LNHDA, CDR2 SQIVND (reference sequence). The CDR3 has 14 residues. This CDR3 is CASSIQGGSYEQYF. As DNA, the CDR3 is TGTGCCAGTAGTATACAGGGGGGCTCCTACGAGCAGTACTTC.

V gene TRBV3-1 combines with J gene TRBJ2-6; D is undetermined. The CDR3 is made up of 14 amino acids. Germline V lookup: CDR1 LGHDT, CDR2 YNNKEL (reference sequence). V shed 0 bases and J shed 3 bases, with 3 bases lying between them. CDR3 DNA: TGTGCCAGCAGCCAAGATATTGGGGCCAACGTCCTGACTTTC. Its protein product is CASSQDIGANVLTF.

In this sample, this clonotype turned up a few times. The chain joins TRBV7-2 to TRBJ2-3; maybe TRBD2 (6 bases). V was pared by 4 bases and J by 1 base, with 15 bases between. Germline CDR1 SGHTA, CDR2 FQGNSA. This CDR3 comprises 16 residues. The CDR3 protein is CASSSGVGLGTDTQYF. CDR3 sequence (DNA): TGTGCCAGCAGCTCGGGGGTGGGTCTAGGCACAGATACGCAGTATTTT.

This clonotype was seen only a few times. V and J are TRBV5-1 and TRBJ1-1, with a tentative D call TRBD1 (5 bases). V was shortened by 3 bases and J by 1 base, with 13 bases between the two germline ends. There are 15 residues in the CDR3. Per germline, CDR1 SGHRS and CDR2 YFSETQ. The CDR3 DNA follows: TGCGCCAGCAGCTGGACCGGGACGGAGAACACTGAAGCTTTCTTT. Translation: CASSWTGTENTEAFF. Full variable domain (rest looked up from reference TRBV5-1 and TRBJ1-1): KAGVTQTPRYLIKTRGQQVTLSCSPISGHRSVSWYQQTPGQGLQFLFEYFSETQRNKGNFPGRFSGRQFSNSRSEMNVSTLELGDSALYLCASSWTGTENTEAFFGQGTRLTVV.

The chain combines TRBV12-3 or TRBV12-4 with TRBJ2-2, with unresolved D. The ends were cut back, 5 bases at V and 0 bases at J, with 7 bases in the middle. This CDR3 contains 14 residues. CDR3 DNA sequence: TGTGCCAGCAGTGGGTCAACGAACACCGGGGAGCTGTTTTTT. Protein: CASSGSTNTGELFF.

The chain joins TRBV20-1 to TRBJ2-3, with TRBD2 identical over 10 bases. CDR1 is DFQATT, CDR2 SNEGSKA, per germline (reference sequence). V gave up 3 bases and J gave up 4 bases; unmatched junction bases: 10. The length of the CDR3 is 16 residues. The CDR3 nucleotides are TGCAGTGCTAGTCCTCGGGCTAGCGGGGGACCAGATACGCAGTATTTT. It yields the protein CSASPRASGGPDTQYF.

The chain joins TRBV20-1 to TRBJ2-3; the D gene could be TRBD1 or TRBD2 (5 bases each). This CDR3 contains 14 residues. The V end lost 4 bases, the J end lost 1 base, and 12 bases lay between the germline ends. CDR1 is DFQATT and CDR2 is SNEGSKA in the germline V gene (reference sequence). The CDR3 region has the DNA TGCAGTGCTACCCAGGTGGGGGGCACAGATACGCAGTATTTT. It is translated as CSATQVGGTDTQYF.

This chain connects TRBV3-1 to TRBJ1-2; no clear D. The CDR3 runs 13 residues. V lost 4 bases and J 8 bases, leaving 14 bases between the germline ends. CDR1 is LGHDT, CDR2 YNNKEL, per germline (reference sequence). The CDR3 protein is CASSPRSLGGYTF. The DNA of the CDR3 is TGTGCCAGCAGCCCTCGCTCCCTGGGCGGCTACACCTTC.

The chain has TRBV28 and TRBJ1-5; D is undetermined. V lost 3 bases, J lost 9 bases, and 15 bases lay in between. The CDR3 covers 14 residues. Germline V gene sequence: CDR1 MDHEN, CDR2 SYDVKM. CDR3 loop: CASSFAGTVRPQHF. The CDR3 DNA sequence: TGTGCCAGCAGTTTTGCGGGAACTGTTCGGCCCCAGCATTTT. Full variable domain (rest looked up from reference TRBV28 and TRBJ1-5): DVKVTQSSRYLVKRTGEKVFLECVQDMDHENMFWYRQDPGLGLRLIYFSYDVKMKEKGDIPEGYSVSREKKERFSLILESASTNQTSMYLCASSFAGTVRPQHFGDGTRLSIL.